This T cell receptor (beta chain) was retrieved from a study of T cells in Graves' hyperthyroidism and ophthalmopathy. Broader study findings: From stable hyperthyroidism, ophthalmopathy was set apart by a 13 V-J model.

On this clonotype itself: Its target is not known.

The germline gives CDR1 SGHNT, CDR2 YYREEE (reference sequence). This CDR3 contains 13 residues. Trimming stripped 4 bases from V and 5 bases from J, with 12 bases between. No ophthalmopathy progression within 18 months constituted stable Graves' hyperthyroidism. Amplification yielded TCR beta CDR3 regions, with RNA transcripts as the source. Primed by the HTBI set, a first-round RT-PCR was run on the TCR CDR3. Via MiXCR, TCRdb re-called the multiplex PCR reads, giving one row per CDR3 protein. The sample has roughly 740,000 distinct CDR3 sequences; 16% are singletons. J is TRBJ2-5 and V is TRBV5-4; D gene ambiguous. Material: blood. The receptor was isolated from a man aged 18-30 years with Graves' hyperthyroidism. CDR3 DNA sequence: TGTGCCAGCAGCCCTCCTAGTGGCGAGACCCAGTACTTC. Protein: CASSPPSGETQYF.